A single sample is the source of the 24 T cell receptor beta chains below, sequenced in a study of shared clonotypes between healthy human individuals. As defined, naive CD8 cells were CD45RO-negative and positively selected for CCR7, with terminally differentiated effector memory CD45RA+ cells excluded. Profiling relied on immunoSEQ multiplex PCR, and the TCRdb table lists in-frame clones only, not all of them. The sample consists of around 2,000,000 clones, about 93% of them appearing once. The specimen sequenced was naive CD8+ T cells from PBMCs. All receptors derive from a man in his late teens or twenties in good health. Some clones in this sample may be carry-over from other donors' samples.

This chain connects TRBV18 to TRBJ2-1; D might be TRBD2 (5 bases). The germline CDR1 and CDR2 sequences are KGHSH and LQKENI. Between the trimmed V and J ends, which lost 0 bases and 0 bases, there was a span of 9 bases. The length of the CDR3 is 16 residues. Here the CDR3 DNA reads TGTGCCAGCTCACCACCGAGGGTCAGCTCCTACAATGAGCAGTTCTTC. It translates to CASSPPRVSSYNEQFF.

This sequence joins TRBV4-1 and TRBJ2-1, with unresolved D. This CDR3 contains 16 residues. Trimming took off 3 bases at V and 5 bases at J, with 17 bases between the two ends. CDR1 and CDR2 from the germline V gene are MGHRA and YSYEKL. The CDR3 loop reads CASSHSTRPRNNEQFF. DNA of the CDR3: TGCGCCAGCAGCCACTCAACACGACCCCGAAACAATGAGCAGTTCTTC.

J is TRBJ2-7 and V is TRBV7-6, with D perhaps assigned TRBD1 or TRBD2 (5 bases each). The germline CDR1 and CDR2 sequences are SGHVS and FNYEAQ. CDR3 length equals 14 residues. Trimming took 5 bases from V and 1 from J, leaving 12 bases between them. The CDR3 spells CASSPAGTSYEQYF. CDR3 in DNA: TGTGCCAGCAGCCCTGCAGGGACGTCCTACGAGCAGTACTTC.

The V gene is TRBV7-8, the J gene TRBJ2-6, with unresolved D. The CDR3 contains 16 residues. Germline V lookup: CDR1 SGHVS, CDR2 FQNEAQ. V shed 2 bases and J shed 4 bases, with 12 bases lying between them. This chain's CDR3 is CASSLTLVSGANVLTF. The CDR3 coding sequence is TGTGCCAGCAGCTTAACTCTGGTGAGCGGGGCCAACGTCCTGACTTTC.

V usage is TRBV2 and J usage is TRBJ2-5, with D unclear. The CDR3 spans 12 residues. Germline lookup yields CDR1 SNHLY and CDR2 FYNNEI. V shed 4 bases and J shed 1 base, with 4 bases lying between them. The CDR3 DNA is TGTGCCAGCAGTGGCCCCCAAGAGACCCAGTACTTC. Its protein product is CASSGPQETQYF.

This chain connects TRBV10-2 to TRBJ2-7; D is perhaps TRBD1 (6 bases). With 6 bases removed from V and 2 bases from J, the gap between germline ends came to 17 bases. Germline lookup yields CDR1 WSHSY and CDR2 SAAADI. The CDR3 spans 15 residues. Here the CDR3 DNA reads TGCGCCAGCAGGGACAGAGTTCTCCCGACCTACGAGCAGTACTTC. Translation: CASRDRVLPTYEQYF.

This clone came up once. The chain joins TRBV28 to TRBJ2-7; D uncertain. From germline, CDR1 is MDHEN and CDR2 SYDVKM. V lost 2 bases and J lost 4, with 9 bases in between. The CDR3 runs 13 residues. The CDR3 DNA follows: TGTGCCAGCAGTTTAAGTATGGAGTACGAGCAGTACTTC. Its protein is CASSLSMEYEQYF.

CDR3 sequence (DNA): TGTGCCAGCAGCTTACTCTTCGGGGACAGGGTCAACGAGCAGTACTTC. Its protein is CASSLLFGDRVNEQYF. The chain has TRBV11-2 and TRBJ2-7; 9 bases are shared with TRBD1. The CDR3 totals 16 residues. The V and J ends lost 2 bases and 5 bases, in that order; junction bases with no gene match: 10. The germline V gene encodes CDR1 SGHAT and CDR2 FQNNGV. Based on the CDR3 plus reference TRBV11-2 and TRBJ2-7, the full variable domain is EAGVAQSPRYKIIEKRQSVAFWCNPISGHATLYWYQQILGQGPKLLIQFQNNGVVDDSQLPKDRFSAERLKGVDSTLKIQPAKLEDSAVYLCASSLLFGDRVNEQYFGPGTRLTVT.

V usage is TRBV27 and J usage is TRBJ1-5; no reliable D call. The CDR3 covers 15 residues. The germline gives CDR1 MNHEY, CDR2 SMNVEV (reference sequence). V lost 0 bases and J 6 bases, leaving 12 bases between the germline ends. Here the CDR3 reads CASSLSRSGSQPQHF. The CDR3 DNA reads TGTGCCAGCAGTTTATCAAGGTCGGGGAGTCAGCCCCAGCATTTT.

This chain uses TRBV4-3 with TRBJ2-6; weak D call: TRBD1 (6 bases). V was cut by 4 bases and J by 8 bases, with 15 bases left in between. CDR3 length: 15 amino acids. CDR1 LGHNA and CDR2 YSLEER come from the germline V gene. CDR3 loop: CASSRWGRDTNVLTF. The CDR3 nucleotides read TGCGCCAGCAGCCGGTGGGGCCGGGACACCAACGTCCTGACTTTC.

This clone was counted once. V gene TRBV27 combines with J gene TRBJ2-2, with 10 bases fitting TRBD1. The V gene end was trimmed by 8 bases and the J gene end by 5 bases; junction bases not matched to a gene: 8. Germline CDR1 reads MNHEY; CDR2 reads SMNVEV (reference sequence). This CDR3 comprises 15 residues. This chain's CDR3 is CASGAWDRGTGELFF. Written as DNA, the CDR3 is TGTGCCAGCGGTGCTTGGGACAGGGGTACCGGGGAGCTGTTTTTT.

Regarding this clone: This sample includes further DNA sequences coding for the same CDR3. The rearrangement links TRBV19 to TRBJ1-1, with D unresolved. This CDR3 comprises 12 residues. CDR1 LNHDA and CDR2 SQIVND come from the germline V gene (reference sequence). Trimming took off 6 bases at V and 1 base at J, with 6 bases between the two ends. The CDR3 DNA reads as TGTGCCAGTAGGTTGGGGAACACTGAAGCTTTCTTT. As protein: CASRLGNTEAFF.

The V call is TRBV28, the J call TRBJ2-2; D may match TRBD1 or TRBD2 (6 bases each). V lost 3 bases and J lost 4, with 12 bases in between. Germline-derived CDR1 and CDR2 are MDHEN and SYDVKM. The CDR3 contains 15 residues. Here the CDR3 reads CASSLRGVITGELFF. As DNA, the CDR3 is TGTGCCAGCAGTTTGAGGGGGGTGATCACCGGGGAGCTGTTTTTT.

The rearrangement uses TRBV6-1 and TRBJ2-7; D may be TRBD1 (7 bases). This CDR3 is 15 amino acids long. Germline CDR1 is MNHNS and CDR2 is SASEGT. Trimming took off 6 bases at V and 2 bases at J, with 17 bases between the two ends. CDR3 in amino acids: CASSAGQSLPYEQYF. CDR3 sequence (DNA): TGTGCCAGCAGCGCGGGACAGTCGTTGCCCTACGAGCAGTACTTC.

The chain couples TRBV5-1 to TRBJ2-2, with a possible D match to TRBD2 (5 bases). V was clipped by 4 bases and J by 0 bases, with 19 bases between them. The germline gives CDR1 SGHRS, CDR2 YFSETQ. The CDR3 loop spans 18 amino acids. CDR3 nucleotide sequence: TGCGCCAGCAGCCCAGAAAGGAGCGGAAGCCCGAACACCGGGGAGCTGTTTTTT. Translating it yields CASSPERSGSPNTGELFF.

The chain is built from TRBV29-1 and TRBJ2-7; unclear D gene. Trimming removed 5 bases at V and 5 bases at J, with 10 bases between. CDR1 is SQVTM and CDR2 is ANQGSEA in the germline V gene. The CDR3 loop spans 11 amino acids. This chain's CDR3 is CSVSGFDEQYF. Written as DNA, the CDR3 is TGCAGCGTTTCTGGGTTTGACGAGCAGTACTTC.

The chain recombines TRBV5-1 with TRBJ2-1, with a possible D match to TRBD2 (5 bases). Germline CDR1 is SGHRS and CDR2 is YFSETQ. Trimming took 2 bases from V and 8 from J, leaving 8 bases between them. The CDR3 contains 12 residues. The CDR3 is CASSFSDDEQFF. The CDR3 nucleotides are TGCGCCAGCAGCTTTAGCGACGATGAGCAGTTCTTC.

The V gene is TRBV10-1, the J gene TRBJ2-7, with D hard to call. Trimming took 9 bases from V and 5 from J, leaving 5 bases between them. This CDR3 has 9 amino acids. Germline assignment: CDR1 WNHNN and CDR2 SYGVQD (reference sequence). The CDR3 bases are TGCGCCAGTACAAACGAGCAGTACTTC. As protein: CASTNEQYF.

The CDR3 protein is CASAGTGEADTQYF. The DNA for the CDR3 is TGTGCCAGCGCCGGGACAGGGGAGGCCGATACGCAGTATTTT. The V and J genes are TRBV27 and TRBJ2-3, with 10 bases fitting TRBD1. V dropped 8 bases and J dropped 6; count of bases not matched to a gene: 8. This CDR3 is 14 amino acids long. Germline assignment: CDR1 MNHEY and CDR2 SMNVEV (reference sequence).

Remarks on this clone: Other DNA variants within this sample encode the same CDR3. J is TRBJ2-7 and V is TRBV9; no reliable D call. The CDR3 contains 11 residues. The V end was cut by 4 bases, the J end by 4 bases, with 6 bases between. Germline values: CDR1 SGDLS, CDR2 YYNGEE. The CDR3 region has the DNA TGTGCCAGCAGCCCCGGATACGAGCAGTACTTC. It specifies CASSPGYEQYF.

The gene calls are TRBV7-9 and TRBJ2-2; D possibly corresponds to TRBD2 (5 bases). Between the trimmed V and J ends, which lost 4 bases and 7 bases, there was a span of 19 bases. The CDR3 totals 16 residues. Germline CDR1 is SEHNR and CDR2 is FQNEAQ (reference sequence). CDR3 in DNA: TGTGCCAGCAGCTCGCTAGGAGGCGGCGGAGGCGGGGAGCTGTTTTTT. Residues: CASSSLGGGGGGELFF. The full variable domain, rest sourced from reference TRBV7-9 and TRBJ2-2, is DTGVSQNPRHKITKRGQNVTFRCDPISEHNRLYWYRQTLGQGPEFLTYFQNEAQLEKSRLLSDRFSAERPKGSFSTLEIQRTEQGDSAMYLCASSSLGGGGGGELFFGEGSRLTVL.

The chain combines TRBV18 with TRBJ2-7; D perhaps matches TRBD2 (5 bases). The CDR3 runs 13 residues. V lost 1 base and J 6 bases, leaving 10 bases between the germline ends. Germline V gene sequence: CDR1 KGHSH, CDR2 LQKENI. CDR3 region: CASSPQRASEQYF. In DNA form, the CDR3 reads TGTGCCAGCTCACCACAGAGGGCTAGCGAGCAGTACTTC.

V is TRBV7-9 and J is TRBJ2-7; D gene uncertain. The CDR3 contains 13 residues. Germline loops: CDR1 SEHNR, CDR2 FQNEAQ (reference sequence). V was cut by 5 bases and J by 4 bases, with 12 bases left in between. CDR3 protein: CASSPPSEYEQYF. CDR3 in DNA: TGTGCCAGCAGCCCACCGTCTGAATACGAGCAGTACTTC.

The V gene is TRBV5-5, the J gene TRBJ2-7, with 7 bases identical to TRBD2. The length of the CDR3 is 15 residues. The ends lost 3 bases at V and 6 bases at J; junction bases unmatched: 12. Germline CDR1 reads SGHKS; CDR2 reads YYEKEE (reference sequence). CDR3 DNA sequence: TGTGCCAGCAGCTCCCCGGAGCGGGACCGTTTCGAGCAGTACTTC. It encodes CASSSPERDRFEQYF.